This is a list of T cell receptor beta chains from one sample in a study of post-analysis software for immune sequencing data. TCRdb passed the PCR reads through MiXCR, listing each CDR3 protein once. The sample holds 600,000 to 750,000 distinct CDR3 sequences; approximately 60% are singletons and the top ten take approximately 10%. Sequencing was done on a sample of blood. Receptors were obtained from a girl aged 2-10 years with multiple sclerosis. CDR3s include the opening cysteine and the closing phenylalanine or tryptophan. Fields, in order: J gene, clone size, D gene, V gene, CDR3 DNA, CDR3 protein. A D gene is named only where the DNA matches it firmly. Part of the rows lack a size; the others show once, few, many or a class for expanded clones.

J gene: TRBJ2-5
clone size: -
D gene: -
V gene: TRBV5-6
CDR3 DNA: TGTGCCAGCAGCCGAAGGGGAGGAGGTAGAGGCGAAGAGACCCAGTACTTC
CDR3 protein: CASSRRGGGRGEETQYF

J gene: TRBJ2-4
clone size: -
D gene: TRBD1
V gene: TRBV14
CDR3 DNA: TGTGCCAGCAGCCAATCGGGACAGGGAACAAACATTCAGTACTTC
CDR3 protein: CASSQSGQGTNIQYF

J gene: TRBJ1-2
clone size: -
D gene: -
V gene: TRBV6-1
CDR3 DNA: TGTGCCAGCAGTGAAAGGCAGGTCGATGGCTACACCTTC
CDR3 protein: CASSERQVDGYTF

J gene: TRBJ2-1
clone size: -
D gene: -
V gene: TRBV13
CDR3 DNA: TGTGCCAGCAGCTTACGTCCAGGGGACAATGAGCAGTTCTTC
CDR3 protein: CASSLRPGDNEQFF

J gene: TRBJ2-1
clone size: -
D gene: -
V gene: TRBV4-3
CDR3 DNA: TGCGCCAGCAGCCAAGATGAGACTGGTGGGCAGTTCTTC
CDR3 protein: CASSQDETGGQFF

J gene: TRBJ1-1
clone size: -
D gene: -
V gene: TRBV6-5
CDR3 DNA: TGTGCCAGCAGACCAGACCCGGGCACTGAAGCTTTCTTT
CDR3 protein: CASRPDPGTEAFF

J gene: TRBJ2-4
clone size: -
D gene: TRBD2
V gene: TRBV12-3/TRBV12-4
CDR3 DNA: TGTGCCAGCAGTTTCAGCGGGGGTTCCTACGGGCAGTACTTC
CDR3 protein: CASSFSGGSYGQYF

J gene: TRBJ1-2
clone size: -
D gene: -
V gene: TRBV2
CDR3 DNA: TGTGCCAGCGGGGTCAGGGTCTATGGCTACACCTTC
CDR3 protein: CASGVRVYGYTF

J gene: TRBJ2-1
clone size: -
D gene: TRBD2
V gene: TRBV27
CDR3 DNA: TGTGCCAGCAGTTTATACCCAGCGGGACTAGCGGTCCCCTACAATGAGCAGTTCTTC
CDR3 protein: CASSLYPAGLAVPYNEQFF

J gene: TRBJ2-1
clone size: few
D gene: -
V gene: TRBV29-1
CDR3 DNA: TGCAGCGTTGAAGTTCCAGGGACGAGCTCCTACAATGAGCAGTTCTTC
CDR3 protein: CSVEVPGTSSYNEQFF

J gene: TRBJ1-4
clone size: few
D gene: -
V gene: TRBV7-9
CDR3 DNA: TGTGCCAGCAGCGGGGGGACCTATAATGAAAAACTGTTTTTT
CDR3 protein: CASSGGTYNEKLFF

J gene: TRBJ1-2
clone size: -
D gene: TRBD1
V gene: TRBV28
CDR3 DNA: TGTGCCAGCAGTTTAAGTCAGGGACAGGGTGTCTATGGCTACACCTTC
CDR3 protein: CASSLSQGQGVYGYTF

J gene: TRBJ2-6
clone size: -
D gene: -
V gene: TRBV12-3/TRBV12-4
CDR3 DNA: TGTGCCAGCAGTGAGGTGTCTGGGGCCAACGTCCTGACTTTC
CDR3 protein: CASSEVSGANVLTF

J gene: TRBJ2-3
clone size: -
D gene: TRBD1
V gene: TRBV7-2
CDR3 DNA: TGTGCCAGCTCCTTGGACAGGCAACTCACAGATACGCAGTATTTT
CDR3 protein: CASSLDRQLTDTQYF

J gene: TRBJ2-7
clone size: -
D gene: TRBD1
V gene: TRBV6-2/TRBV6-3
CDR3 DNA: TGTGCCAGCGGGACAGGGTACGAGCAGTACTTC
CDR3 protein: CASGTGYEQYF

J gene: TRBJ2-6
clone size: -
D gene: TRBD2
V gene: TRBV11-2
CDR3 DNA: TGTGCCACTAGCGGGCTGCGCTCTGGGGCCAACGTCCTGACTTTC
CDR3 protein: CATSGLRSGANVLTF

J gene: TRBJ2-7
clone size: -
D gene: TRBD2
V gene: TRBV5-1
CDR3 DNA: TGCGCCAGCAGCTTGGTCGAACTAGCGGGCAGCTACGAGCAGTACTTC
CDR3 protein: CASSLVELAGSYEQYF

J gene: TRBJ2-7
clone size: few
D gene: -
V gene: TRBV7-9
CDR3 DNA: TGTGCCAGCGGAGCTCCCTACGAGCAGTACTTC
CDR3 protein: CASGAPYEQYF

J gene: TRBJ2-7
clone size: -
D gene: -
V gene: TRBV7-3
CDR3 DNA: TGTGCCAGCAGCTACCCAAACAGGCCCCGGGGCGAGCAGTACTTC
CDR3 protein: CASSYPNRPRGEQYF

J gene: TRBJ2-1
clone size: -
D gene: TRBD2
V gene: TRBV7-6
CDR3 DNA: TGTGCCAGCAGCTTCAAGCGGGGGGGCTCCTACAATGAGCAGTTCTTC
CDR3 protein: CASSFKRGGSYNEQFF

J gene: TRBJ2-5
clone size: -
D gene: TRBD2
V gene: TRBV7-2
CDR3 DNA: TGTGCCAGCAGCTCCTCATCTAGCGGGGGCGGGGAGACCCAGTACTTC
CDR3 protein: CASSSSSSGGGETQYF

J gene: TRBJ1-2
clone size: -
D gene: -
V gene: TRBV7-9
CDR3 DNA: TGTGCCAGCACCTTGGACGATCACTATGGCTACACCTTC
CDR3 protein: CASTLDDHYGYTF

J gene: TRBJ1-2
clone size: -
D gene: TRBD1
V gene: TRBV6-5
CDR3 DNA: TGTGCCAGCAGTTACCGCGGGACAGGGTATGGCTACACCTTC
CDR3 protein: CASSYRGTGYGYTF

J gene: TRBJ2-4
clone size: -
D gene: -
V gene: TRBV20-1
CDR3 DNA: TGCAGTGCTCCACGACAGGCGGTGGACATTCAGTACTTC
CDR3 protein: CSAPRQAVDIQYF

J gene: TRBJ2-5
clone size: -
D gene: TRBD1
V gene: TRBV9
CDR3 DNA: TGTGCCAGCAGCGGGACAGGGGCGGGGACCCAGTACTTC
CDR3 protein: CASSGTGAGTQYF

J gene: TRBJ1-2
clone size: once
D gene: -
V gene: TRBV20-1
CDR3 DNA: TGCAGTGCTGCTACACGGACGGCAGTCGGCTATGGCTACACCTTC
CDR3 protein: CSAATRTAVGYGYTF

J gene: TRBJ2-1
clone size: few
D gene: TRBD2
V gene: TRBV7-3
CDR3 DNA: TGTGCCAGCAGCCGATTAGCGGGAGTCTACAATGAGCAGTTCTTC
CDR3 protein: CASSRLAGVYNEQFF

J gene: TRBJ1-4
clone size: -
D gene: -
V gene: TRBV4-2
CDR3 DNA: TGTGCCAGCACTGGGGGACCCACTAATGAAAAACTGTTTTTT
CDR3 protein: CASTGGPTNEKLFF

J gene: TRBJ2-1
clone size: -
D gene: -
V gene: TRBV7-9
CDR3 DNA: TGTGCCAGCAGCCCATCAGGGGTTCGTGAGCAGTTCTTC
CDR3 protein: CASSPSGVREQFF

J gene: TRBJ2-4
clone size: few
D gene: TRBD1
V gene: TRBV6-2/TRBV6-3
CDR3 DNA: TGTGCCAGCAGTGCCTACCGAGGACAGGGGGCAACCAAAAACATTCAGTACTTC
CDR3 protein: CASSAYRGQGATKNIQYF

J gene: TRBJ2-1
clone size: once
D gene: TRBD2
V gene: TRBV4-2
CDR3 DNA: TGTGCCAGCAGCCCACTCAAATTAGCGGGGGCCACCTACAATGAGCAGTTCTTC
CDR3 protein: CASSPLKLAGATYNEQFF

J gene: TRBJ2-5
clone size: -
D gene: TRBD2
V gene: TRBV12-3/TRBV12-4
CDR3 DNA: TGTGCCAGCAGTCAGGGGACTAGCGGGGACACGTACCAAGAGACCCAGTACTTC
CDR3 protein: CASSQGTSGDTYQETQYF

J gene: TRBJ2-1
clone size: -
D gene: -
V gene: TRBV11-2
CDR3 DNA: TGTGCCAGCAGCCACGGTGAGCAGTTCTTC
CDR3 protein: CASSHGEQFF

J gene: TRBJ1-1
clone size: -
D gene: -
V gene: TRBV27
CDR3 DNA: TGTGCCAGCACCTCAACAGTGAACACTGAAGCTTTCTTT
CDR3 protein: CASTSTVNTEAFF

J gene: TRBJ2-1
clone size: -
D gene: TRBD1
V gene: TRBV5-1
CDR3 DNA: TGCGCCAGCAGCGATCCTCGACAGGGGGACAATGAGCAGTTCTTC
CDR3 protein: CASSDPRQGDNEQFF

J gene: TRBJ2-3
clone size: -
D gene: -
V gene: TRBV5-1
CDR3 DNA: TGCGCCAGCAGCCCGGGGACCGCCCGGGGGGATACGCAGTATTTT
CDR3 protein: CASSPGTARGDTQYF

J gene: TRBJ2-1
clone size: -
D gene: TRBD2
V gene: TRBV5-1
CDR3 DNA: TGCGCCAGCAGCTTGGGGCGGGGGGGCGATGAGCAGTTCTTC
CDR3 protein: CASSLGRGGDEQFF

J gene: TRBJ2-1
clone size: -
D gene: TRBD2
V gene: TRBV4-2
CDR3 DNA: TGTGCCAGCAGCCATCCAGGAAGCGGGACGACTCCCTACAATGAGCAGTTCTTC
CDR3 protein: CASSHPGSGTTPYNEQFF

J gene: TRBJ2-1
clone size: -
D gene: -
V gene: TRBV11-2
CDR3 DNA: TGTGCCAGCACCCTACCCGCGGGGTTCAATGAGCAGTTCTTC
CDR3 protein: CASTLPAGFNEQFF

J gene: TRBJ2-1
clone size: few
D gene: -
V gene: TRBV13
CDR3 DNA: TGTGCCAGCAGCTCCGAAGGGGGCTACAATGAGCAGTTCTTC
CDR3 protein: CASSSEGGYNEQFF

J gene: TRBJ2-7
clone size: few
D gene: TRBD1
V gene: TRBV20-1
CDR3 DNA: TGCAGTGCCACCTGGACAGGGGCCTACGAGCAGTACTTC
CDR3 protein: CSATWTGAYEQYF

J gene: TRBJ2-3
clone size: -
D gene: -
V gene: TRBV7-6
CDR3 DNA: TGTGCCAGCAGCTTAGGTCGGCCGGGCCCAGATACGCAGTATTTT
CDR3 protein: CASSLGRPGPDTQYF